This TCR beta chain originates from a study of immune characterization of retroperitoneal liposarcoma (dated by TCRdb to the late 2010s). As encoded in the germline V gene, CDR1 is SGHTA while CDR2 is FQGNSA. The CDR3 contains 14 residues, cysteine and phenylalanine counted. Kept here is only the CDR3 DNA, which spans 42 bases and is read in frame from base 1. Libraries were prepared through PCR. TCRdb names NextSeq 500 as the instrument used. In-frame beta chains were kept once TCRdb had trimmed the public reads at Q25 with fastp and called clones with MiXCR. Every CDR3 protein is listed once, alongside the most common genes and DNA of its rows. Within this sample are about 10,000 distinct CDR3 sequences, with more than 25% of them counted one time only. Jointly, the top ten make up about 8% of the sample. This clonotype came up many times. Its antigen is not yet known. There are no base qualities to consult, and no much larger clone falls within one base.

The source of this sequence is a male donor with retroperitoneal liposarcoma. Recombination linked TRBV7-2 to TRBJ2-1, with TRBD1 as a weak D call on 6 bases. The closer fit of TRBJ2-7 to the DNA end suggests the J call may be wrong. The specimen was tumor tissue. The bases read TGTGCCAGCAGCTTTACACAGGGAAACAATGAGCAGTACTTC. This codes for CASSFTQGNNEQYF.